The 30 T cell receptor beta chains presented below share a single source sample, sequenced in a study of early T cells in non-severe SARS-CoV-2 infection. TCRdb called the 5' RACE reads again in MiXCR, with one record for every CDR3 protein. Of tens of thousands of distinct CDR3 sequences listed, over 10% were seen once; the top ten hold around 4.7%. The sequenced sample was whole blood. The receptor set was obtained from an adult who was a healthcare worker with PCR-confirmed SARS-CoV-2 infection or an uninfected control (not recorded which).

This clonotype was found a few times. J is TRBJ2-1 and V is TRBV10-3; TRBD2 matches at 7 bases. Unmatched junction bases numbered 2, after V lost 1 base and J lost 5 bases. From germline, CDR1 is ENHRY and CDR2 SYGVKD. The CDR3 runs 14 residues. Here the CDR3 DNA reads TGTGCCATCAGTGAGTGGCTAGCGGACAATGAGCAGTTCTTC. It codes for CAISEWLADNEQFF.

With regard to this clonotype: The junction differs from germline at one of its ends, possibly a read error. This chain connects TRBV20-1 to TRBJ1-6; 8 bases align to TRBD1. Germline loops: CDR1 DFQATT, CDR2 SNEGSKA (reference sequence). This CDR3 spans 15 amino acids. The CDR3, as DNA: TGCAGTGCAAGAGACAGGGGTTCCTATAATTCACCCCTCCACTTT. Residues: CSARDRGSYNSPLHF.

CDR3 loop: CASSQGTDANYGYTF. The CDR3 nucleotides are TGCGCCAGCAGCCAAGGGACAGATGCTAACTATGGCTACACCTTC. The J gene is TRBJ1-2, the V gene TRBV4-3, with D possibly matching TRBD1 (6 bases). This CDR3 is built from 15 residues. Germline V gene data show CDR1 as LGHNA and CDR2 as YSLEER. V dropped 1 base and J dropped 0 bases, with 9 bases sitting between them.

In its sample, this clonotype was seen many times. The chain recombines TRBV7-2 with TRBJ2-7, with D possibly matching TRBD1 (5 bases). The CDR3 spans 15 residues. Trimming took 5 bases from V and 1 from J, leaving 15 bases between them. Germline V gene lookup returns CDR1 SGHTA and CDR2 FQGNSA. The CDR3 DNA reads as TGTGCCAGCAGCCTAACAGGTGACCCGTCCTACGAGCAGTACTTC. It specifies CASSLTGDPSYEQYF.

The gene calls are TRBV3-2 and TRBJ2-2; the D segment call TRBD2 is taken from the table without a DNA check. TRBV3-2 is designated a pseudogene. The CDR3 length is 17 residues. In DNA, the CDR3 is TGTGCCAGCAGCCAAGACTCGCGGGAGGCCTCAACCGGGGAGCTGTTTTTT. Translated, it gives CASSQDSREASTGELFF.

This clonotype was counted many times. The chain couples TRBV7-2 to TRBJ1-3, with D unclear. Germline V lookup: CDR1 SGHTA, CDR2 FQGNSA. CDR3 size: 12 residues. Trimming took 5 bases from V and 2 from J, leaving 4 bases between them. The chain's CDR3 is CASSTTGNTIYF. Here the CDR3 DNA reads TGTGCCAGCAGCACAACTGGAAACACCATATATTTT.

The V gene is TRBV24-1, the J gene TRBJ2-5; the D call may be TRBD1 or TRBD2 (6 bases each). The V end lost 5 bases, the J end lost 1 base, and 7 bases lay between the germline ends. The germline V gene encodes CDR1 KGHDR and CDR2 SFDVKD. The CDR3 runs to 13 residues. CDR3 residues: CATSGGAQETQYF. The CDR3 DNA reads TGTGCCACCAGTGGGGGGGCCCAAGAGACCCAGTACTTC.

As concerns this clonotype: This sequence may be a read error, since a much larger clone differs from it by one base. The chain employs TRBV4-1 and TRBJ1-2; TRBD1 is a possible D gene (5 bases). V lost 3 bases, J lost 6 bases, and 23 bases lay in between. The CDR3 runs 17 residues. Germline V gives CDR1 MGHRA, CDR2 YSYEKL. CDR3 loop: CASSHERRSGGSNGYTF. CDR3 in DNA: TGCGCCAGCAGCCACGAGAGGAGGAGCGGGGGGAGCAATGGCTACACCTTC.

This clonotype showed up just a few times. The CDR3 region has the DNA TGTGCCGGATCGACAGGGGGACTTCAAGAGACCCAGTACTTC. Amino acid sequence: CAGSTGGLQETQYF. The chain carries TRBV5-6 and TRBJ2-5; 9 bases fit TRBD1. V gave up 10 bases and J gave up 2 bases; unmatched junction bases: 9. CDR1 is SGHDT and CDR2 is YYEEEE in the germline V gene. This CDR3 comprises 14 residues.

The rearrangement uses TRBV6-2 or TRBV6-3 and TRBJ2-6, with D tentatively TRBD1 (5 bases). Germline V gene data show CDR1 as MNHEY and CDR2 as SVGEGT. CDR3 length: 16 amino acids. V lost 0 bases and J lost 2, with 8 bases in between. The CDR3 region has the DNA TGTGCCAGCAGTTACTCCCCCAGGGCTGGGGCCAACGTCCTGACTTTC. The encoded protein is CASSYSPRAGANVLTF.

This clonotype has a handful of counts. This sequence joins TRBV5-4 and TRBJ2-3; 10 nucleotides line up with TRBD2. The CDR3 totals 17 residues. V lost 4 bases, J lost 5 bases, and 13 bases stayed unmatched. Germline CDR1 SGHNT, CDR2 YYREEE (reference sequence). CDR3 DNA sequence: TGTGCCAGCAGCACTCCTTTAGCGGGAGGCTGGATAGATACGCAGTATTTT. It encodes CASSTPLAGGWIDTQYF.

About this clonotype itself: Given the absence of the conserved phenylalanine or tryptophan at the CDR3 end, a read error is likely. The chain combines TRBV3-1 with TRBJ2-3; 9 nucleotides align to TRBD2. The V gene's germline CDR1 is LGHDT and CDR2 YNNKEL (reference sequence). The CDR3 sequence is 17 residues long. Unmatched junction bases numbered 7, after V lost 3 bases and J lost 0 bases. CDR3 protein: CASSQSGGFSSTDTQYS. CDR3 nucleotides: TGTGCCAGCAGCCAGAGCGGGGGGTTCTCTAGCACAGATACGCAGTATTCT.

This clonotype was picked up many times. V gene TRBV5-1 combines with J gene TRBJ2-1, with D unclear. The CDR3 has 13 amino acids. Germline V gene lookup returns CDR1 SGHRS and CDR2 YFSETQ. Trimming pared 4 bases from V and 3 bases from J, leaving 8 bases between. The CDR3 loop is CASSLRDYNEQFF. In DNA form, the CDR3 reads TGCGCCAGCAGCCTCCGAGACTACAATGAGCAGTTCTTC.

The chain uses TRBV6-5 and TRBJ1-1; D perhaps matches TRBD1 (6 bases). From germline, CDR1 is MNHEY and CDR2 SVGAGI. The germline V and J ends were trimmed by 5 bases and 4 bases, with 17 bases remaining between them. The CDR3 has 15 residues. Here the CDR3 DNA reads TGTGCCAGCAGTCGGCTACAGGGAGGGGGCACTGAAGCTTTCTTT. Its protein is CASSRLQGGGTEAFF.

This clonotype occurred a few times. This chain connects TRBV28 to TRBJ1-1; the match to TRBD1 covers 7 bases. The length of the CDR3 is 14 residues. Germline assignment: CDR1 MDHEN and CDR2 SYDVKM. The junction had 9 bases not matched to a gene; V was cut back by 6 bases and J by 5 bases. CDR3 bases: TGTGCCAGCAGGTCTACAGGGGTTAGGACTGAAGCTTTCTTT. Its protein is CASRSTGVRTEAFF.

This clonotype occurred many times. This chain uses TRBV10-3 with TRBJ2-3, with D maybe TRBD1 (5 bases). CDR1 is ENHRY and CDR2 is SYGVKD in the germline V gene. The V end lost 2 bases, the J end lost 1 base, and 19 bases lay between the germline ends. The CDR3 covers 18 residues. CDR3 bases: TGTGCCATCAGTGAGACGATATTTTCTGGGGCCCGCACAGATACGCAGTATTTT. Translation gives CAISETIFSGARTDTQYF.

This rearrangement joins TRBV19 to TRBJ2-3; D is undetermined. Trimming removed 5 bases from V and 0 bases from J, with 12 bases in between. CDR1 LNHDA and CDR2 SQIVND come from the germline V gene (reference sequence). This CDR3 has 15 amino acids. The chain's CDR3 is CASSDPGGSTDTQYF. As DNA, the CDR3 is TGTGCCAGTAGTGACCCAGGCGGTAGCACAGATACGCAGTATTTT.

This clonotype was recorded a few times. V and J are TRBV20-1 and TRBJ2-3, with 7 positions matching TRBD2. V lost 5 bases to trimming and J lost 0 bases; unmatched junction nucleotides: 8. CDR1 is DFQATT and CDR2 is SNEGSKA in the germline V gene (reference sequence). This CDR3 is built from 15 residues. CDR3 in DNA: TGCAGTGCTCCCCGCACGGGGGGAAGCACAGATACGCAGTATTTT. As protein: CSAPRTGGSTDTQYF.

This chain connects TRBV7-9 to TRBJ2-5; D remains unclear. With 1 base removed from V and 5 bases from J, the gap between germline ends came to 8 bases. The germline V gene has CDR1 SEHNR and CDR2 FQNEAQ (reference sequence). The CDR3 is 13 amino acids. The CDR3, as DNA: TGTGCCAGCAGCTTAGGGCACGCCGAGACCCAGTACTTC. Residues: CASSLGHAETQYF. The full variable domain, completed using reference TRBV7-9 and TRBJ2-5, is DTGVSQNPRHKITKRGQNVTFRCDPISEHNRLYWYRQTLGQGPEFLTYFQNEAQLEKSRLLSDRFSAERPKGSFSTLEIQRTEQGDSAMYLCASSLGHAETQYFGPGTRLLVL.

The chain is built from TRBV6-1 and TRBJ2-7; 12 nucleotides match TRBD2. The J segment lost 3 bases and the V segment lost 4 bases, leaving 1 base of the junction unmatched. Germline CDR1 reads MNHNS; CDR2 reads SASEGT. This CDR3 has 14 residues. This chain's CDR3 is CASSATSGSYEQYF. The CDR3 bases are TGTGCCAGCAGTGCGACTAGCGGGAGCTACGAGCAGTACTTC.

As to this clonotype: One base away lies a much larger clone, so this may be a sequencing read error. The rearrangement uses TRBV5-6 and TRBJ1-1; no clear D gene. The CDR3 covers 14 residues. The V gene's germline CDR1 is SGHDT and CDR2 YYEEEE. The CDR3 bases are TGTGCCAGCAGCTTGGTACAGAGGAACACTGAATCTTTCTTT. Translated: CASSLVQRNTESFF. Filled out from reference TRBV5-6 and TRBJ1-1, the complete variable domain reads DAGVTQSPTHLIKTRGQQVTLRCSPKSGHDTVSWYQQALGQGPQFIFQYYEEEERQRGNFPDRFSGHQFPNYSSELNVNALLLGDSALYLCASSLVQRNTESFFGQGTRLTVV.

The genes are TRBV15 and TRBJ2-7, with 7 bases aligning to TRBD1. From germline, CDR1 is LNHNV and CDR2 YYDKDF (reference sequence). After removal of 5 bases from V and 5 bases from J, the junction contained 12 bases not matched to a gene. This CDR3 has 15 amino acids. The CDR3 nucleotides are TGTGCCACCAGCTATTGGACAGGACCCTCGGACGAGCAGTACTTC. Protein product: CATSYWTGPSDEQYF.

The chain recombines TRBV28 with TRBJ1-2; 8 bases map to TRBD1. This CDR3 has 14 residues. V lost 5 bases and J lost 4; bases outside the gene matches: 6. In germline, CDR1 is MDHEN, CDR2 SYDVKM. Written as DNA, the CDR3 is TGTGCCAGCAGTCCAGGGGGCACTAGCTATGGCTACACCTTC. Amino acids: CASSPGGTSYGYTF.

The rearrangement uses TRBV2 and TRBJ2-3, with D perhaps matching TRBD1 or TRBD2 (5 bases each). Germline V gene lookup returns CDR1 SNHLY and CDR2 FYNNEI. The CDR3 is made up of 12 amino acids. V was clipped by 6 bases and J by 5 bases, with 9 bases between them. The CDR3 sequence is CASRPGLDTQYF. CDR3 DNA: TGTGCCAGCAGACCGGGGCTAGATACGCAGTATTTT. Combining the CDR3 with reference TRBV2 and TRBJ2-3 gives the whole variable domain EPEVTQTPSHQVTQMGQEVILRCVPISNHLYFYWYRQILGQKVEFLVSFYNNEISEKSEIFDDQFSVERPDGSNFTLKIRSTKLEDSAMYFCASRPGLDTQYFGPGTRLTVL.

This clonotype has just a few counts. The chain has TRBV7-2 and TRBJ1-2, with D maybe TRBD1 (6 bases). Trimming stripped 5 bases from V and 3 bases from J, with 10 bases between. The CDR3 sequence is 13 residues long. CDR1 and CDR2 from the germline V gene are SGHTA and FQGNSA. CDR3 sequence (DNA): TGTGCCAGCAGCCTATACAGGGACTATGGCTACACCTTC. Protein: CASSLYRDYGYTF.

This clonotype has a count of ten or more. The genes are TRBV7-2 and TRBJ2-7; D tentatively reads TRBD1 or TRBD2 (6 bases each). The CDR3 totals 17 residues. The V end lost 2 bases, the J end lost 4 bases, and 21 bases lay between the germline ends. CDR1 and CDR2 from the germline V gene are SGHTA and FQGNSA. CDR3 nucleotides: TGTGCCAGCAGCTTACCACTCCGGGGGCCAGCGCGGTACGAGCAGTACTTC. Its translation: CASSLPLRGPARYEQYF.

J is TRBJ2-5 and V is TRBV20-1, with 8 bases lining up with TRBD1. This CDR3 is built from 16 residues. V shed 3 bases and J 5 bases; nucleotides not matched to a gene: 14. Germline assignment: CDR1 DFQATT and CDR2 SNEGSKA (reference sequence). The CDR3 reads CSASNLWTGFGETQYF. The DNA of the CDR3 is TGCAGTGCTAGTAACCTCTGGACAGGGTTTGGCGAGACCCAGTACTTC.

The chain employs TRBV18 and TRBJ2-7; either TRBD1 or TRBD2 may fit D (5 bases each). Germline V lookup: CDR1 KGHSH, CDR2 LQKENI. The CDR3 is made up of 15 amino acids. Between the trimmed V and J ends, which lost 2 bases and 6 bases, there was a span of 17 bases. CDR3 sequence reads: CASSPFPGTQGEQYF. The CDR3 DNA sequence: TGTGCCAGCTCACCATTTCCTGGGACCCAAGGCGAGCAGTACTTC.

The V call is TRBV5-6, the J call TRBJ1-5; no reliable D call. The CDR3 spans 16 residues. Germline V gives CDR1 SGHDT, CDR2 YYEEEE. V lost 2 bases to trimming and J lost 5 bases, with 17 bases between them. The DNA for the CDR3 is TGTGCCAGCAGCTTACACCCGACGTGGATGTATCAGCCCCAGCATTTT. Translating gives CASSLHPTWMYQPQHF.

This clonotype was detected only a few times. The CDR3 is CASSPGTGTVGAFF. The DNA for the CDR3 is TGTGCCAGCTCGCCCGGGACAGGGACGGTAGGAGCTTTCTTT. The gene calls are TRBV27 and TRBJ1-1; 9 bases line up with TRBD1. CDR3 length equals 14 residues. Per the germline V gene, CDR1 is MNHEY and CDR2 is SMNVEV (reference sequence). V shed 8 bases and J 10 bases; nucleotides not matched to a gene: 14.